This note documents a single TCR beta chain sequence. What it recognizes is unknown. This sample was included in a study of OX40 agonist ivuxolimab in advanced cancers. Study in general: Every 2 weeks, patients received ivuxolimab intravenously, dosed at 0.01 to 10 mg/kg. Partial responses occurred in three patients (one hepatocellular carcinoma, two cutaneous melanoma). A diagnosis of hepatocellular carcinoma, melanoma, renal cell or head and neck cancer was present in dose-escalation patients. General study findings and limits: Dosing at 0.1 to 3.0 mg/kg was accompanied by clonal expansion of CD4+ and CD8+ blood T cells by week 6.

V was trimmed by 0 bases and J by 5 bases, leaving 8 bases between them. From germline, CDR1 is SGHTA and CDR2 FQGNSA. This CDR3 region has 14 residues. Repertoires were generated with immunoSEQ multiplex PCR, while TCRdb's copy carries only in-frame clones and drops some. The table shows over 65,000 clones, with 70% to 90% occurring only once. This TCR was recovered from an adult with an advanced solid tumor such as melanoma, head and neck, liver or kidney cancer. The source was CD4+ or CD8+ T cells sorted from blood, collected in a trial of the OX40 agonist ivuxolimab. The V gene is TRBV7-2, the J gene TRBJ2-1; D is perhaps TRBD2 (6 bases). The CDR3: CASSLAASDNEQFF. The CDR3 DNA reads as TGTGCCAGCAGCTTAGCGGCTAGCGACAATGAGCAGTTCTTC.